This TCR beta chain was found in a study of response to subunit inactivated influenza vaccine. Overall study findings and caveats: It was suggested by the authors that few new T cells are recruited by each seasonal influenza vaccination.

Trimming shortened V by 5 bases and J by 8 bases, and 13 bases separated the two germline ends. The CDR3 has 14 amino acids. Germline V CDR1 and CDR2: SNHLY, FYNNEI. This clonotype has only a few counts. What it binds is unknown. TCRdb redid the calling of the RT-PCR reads with MiXCR, one entry per CDR3 protein. Of 430,000 or so distinct CDR3 sequences listed, approximately 11% were seen once; the top ten hold around 12%. The sequence derives from a middle-aged man who received an inactivated influenza vaccine. V is TRBV2 and J is TRBJ1-6; D gene unclear. Material: PBMCs from blood, obtained more than 35 days after vaccination. The CDR3 DNA reads TGTGCCAGCAGTAATCTCCCTTGGGATTCACCCCTCCACTTT. Translated, it gives CASSNLPWDSPLHF.